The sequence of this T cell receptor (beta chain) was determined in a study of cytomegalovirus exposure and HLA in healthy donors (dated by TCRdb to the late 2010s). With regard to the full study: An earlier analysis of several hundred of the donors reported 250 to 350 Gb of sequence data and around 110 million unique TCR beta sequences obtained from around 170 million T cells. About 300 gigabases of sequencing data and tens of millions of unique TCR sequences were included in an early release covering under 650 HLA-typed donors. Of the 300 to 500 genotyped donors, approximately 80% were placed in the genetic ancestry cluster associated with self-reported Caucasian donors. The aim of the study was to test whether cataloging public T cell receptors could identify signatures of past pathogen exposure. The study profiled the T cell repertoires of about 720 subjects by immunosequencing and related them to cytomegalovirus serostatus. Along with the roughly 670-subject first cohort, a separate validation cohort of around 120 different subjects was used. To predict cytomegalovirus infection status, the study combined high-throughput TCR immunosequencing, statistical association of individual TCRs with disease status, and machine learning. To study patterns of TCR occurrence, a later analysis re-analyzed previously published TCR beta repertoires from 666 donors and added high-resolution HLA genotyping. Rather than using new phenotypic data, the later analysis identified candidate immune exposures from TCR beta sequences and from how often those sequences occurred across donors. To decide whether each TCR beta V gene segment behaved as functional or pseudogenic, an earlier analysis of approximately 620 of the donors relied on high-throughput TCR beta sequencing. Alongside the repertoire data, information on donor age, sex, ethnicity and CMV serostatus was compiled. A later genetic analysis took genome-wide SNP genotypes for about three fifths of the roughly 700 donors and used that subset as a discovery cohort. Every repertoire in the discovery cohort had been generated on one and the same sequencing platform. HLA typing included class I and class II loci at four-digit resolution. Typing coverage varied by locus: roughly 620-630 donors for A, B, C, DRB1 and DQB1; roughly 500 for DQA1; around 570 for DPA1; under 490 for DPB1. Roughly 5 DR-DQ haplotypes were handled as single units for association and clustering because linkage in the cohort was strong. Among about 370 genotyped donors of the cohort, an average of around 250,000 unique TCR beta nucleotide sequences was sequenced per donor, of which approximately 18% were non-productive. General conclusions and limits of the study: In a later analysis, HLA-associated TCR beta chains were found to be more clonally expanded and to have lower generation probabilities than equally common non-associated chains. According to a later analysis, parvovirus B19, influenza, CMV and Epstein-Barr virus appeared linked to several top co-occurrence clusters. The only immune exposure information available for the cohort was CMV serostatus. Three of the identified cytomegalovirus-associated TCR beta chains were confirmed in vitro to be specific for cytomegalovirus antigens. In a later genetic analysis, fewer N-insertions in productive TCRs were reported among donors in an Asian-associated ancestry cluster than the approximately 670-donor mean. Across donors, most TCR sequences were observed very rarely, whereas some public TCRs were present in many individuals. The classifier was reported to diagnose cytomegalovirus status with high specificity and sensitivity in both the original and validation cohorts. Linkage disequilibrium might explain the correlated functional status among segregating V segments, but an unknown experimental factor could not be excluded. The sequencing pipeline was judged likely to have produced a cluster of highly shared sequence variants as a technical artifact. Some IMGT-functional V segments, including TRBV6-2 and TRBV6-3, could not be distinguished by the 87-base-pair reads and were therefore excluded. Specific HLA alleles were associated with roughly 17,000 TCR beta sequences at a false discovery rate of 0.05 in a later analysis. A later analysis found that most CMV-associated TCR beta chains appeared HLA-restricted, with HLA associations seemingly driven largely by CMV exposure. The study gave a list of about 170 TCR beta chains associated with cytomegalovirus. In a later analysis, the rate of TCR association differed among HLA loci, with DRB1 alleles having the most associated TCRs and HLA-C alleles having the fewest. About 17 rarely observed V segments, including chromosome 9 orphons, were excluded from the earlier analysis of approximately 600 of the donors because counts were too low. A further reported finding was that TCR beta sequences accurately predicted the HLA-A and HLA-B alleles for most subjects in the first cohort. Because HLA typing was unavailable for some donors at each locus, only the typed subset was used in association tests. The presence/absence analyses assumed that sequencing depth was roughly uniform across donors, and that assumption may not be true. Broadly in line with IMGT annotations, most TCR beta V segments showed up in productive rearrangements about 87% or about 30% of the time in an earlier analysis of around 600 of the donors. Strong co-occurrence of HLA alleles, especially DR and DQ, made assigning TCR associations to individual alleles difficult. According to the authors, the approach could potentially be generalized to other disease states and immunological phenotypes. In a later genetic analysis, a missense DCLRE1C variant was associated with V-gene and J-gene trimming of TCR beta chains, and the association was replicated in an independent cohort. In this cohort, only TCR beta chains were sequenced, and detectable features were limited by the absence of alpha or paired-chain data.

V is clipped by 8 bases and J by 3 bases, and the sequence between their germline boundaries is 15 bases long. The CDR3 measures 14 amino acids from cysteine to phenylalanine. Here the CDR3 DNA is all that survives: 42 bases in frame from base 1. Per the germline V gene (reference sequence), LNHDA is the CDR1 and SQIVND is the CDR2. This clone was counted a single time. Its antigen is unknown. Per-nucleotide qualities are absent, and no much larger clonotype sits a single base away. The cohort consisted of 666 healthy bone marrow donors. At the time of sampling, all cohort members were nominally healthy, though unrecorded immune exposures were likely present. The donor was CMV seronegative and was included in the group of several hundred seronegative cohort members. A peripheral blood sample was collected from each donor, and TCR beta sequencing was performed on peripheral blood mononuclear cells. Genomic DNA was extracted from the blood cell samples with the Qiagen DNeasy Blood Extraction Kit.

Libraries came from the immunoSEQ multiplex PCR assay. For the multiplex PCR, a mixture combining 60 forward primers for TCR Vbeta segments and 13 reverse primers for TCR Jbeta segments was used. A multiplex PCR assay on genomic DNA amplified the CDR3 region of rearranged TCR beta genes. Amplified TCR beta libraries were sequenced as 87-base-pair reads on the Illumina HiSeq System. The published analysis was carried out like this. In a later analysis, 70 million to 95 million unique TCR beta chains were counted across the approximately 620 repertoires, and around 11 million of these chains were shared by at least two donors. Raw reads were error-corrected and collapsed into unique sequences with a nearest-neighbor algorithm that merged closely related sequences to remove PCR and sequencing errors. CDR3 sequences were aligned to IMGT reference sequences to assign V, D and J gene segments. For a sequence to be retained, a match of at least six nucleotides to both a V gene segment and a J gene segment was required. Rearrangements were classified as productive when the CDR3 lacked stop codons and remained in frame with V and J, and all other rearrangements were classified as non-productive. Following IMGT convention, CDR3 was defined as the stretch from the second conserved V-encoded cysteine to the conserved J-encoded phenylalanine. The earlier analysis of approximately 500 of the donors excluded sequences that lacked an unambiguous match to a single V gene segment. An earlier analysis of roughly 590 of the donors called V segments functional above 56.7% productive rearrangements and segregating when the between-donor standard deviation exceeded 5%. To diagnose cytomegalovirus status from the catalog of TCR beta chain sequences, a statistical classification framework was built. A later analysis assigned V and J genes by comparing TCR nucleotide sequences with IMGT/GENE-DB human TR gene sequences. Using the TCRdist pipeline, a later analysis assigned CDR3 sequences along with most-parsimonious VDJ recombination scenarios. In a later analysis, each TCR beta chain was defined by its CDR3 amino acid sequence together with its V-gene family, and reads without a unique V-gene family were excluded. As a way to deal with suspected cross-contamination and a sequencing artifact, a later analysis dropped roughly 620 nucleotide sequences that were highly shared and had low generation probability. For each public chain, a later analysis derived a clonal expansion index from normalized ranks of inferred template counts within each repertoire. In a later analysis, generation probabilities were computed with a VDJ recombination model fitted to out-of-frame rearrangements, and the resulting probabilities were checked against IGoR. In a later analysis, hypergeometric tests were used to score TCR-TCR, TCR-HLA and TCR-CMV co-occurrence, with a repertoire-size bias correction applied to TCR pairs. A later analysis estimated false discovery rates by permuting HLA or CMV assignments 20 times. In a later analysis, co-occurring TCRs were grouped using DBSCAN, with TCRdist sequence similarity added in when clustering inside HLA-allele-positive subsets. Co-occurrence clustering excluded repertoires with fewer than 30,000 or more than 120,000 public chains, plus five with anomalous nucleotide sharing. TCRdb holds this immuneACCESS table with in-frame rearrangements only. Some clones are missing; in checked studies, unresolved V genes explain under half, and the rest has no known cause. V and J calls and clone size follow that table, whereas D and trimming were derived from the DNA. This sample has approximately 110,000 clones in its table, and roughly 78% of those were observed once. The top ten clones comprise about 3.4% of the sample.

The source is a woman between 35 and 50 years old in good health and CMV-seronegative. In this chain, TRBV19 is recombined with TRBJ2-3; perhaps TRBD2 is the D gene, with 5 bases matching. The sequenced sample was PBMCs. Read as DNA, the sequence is TGTGCCAGTTCCGCGGGTAAGACGACAGATACGCAGTATTTT. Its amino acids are CASSAGKTTDTQYF.